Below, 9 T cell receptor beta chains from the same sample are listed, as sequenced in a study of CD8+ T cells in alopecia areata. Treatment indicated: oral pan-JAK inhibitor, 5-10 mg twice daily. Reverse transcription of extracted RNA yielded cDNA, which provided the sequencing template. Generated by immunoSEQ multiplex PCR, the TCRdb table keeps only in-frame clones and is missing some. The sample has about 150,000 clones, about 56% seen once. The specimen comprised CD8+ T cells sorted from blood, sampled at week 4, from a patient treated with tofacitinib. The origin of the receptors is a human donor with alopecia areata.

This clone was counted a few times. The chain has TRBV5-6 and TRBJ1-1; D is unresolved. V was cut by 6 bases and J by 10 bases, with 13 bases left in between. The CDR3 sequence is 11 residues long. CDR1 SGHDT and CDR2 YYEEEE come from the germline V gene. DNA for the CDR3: TGTGCCAGCACCTACGGTTGGGGAGCTTTCTTT. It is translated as CASTYGWGAFF.

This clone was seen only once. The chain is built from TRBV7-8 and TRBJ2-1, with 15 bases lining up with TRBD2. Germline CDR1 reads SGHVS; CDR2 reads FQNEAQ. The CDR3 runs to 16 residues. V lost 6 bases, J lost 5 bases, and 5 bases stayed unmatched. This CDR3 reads CASSPGLAGGNNEQFF. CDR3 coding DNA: TGTGCCAGCAGTCCGGGACTAGCGGGGGGTAACAATGAGCAGTTCTTC.

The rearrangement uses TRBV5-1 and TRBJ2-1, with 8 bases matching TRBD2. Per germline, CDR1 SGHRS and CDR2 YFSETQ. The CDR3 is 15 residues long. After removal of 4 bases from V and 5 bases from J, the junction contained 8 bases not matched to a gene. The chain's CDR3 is CASSPFRGGDNEQFF. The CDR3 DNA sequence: TGCGCCAGCAGCCCCTTTCGGGGGGGGGACAATGAGCAGTTCTTC. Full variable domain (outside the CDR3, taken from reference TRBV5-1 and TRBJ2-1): KAGVTQTPRYLIKTRGQQVTLSCSPISGHRSVSWYQQTPGQGLQFLFEYFSETQRNKGNFPGRFSGRQFSNSRSEMNVSTLELGDSALYLCASSPFRGGDNEQFFGPGTRLTVL.

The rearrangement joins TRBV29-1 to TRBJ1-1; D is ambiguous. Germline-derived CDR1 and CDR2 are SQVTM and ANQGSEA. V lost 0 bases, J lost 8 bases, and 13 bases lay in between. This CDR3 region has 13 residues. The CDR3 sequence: CSVEDTREFEAFF. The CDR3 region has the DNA TGCAGCGTTGAAGATACGCGGGAGTTCGAAGCTTTCTTT.

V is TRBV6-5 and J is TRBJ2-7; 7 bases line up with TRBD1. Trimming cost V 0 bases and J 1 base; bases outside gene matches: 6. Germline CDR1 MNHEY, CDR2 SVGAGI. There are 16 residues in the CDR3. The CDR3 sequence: CASSYSGQEKSYEQYF. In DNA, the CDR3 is TGTGCCAGCAGTTACTCTGGACAGGAGAAATCCTACGAGCAGTACTTC.

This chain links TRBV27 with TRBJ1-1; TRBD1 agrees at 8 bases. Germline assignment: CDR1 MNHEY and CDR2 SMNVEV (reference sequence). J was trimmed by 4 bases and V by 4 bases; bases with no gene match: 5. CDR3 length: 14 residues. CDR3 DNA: TGTGCCAGCAGTTCCAACAGGGGGGGCACTGAAGCTTTCTTT. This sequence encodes CASSSNRGGTEAFF.

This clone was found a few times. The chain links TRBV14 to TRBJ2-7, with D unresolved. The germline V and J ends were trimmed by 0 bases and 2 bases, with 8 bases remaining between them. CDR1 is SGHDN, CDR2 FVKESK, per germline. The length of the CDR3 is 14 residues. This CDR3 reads CASSQDNRAYEQYF. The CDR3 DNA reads TGTGCCAGCAGCCAAGATAACAGAGCCTACGAGCAGTACTTC.

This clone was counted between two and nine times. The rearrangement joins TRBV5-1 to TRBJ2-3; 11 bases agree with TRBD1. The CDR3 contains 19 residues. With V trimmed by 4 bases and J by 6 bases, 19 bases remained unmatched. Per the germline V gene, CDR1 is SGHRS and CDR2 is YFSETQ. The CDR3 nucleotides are TGCGCCAGCAGCGACACTACCGGGACAGGGGGAACGGGCTTTGATACGCAGTATTTT. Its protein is CASSDTTGTGGTGFDTQYF.

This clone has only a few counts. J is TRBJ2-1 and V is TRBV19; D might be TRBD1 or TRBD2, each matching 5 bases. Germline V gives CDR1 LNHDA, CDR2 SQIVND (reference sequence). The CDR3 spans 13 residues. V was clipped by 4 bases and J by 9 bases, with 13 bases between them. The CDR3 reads CASSTGTLGEQFF. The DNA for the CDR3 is TGTGCCAGTAGTACCGGGACCCTCGGTGAGCAGTTCTTC.